The clone carrying this T cell receptor (beta chain) was observed a handful of times. This specimen belongs to a study of cytomegalovirus exposure and HLA in healthy donors. The PCR used 60 Vbeta and 13 Jbeta primers. Assay: immunoSEQ multiplex PCR; the TCRdb copy retains only in-frame clones and omits some. The repertoire holds around 180,000 clones, 71% seen once, with approximately 1.4% in the top ten. V shed 3 bases and J 4 bases; nucleotides not matched to a gene: 12. The CDR3 has 17 residues. Germline assignment: CDR1 SNHLY and CDR2 FYNNEI. This TCR was sampled from a girl between 10 and 17 years old in good health and CMV-seronegative. Sequenced material: PBMCs. The J gene is TRBJ1-2, the V gene TRBV2; 9 bases align to TRBD1. CDR3 DNA: TGTGCCAGCAGTGATGCGGGTGTGGGGACAGGGCCCTATGGCTACACCTTC. Translating gives CASSDAGVGTGPYGYTF.